Listed below are T cell receptor beta chains from one sample, sequenced in a study of cytomegalovirus exposure and HLA in healthy donors. Sequencing used immunoSEQ multiplex PCR; TCRdb keeps in-frame clones, though not all of them. The data hold approximately 88,000 clones, with 77% observed a single time. Sequenced material: PBMCs. The receptors were gathered from a young man in good health and CMV-seronegative. Each CDR3 is given with its conserved first and last residue. A D gene is named only where the DNA matches it firmly. Part of the rows lack a size; the others show once, few, many or a class for expanded clones.

NA	once	TRBJ1-1	TRBV5-1	TGCGCCAGCAGCTTTGAAGGGGTCACTGAAGCTTTCTTT	CASSFEGVTEAFF
NA	NA	TRBJ2-3	TRBV10-3	TGTGCCATCAGTGAGGGACAGCAACCCACAGATACGCAGTATTTT	CAISEGQQPTDTQYF
TRBD1	NA	TRBJ1-2	TRBV7-9	TGTGCCAGCAGCCCTCAGGGGGGACAGGGGGCTTTGGGCTACACCTTC	CASSPQGGQGALGYTF
TRBD2	NA	TRBJ2-7	TRBV11-2	TGTGCCAGCAGCCGACTAGCGGGGGAGCAGTACTTC	CASSRLAGEQYF
NA	NA	TRBJ2-7	TRBV18	TGTGCCAGCTCACCAAGGCTCCGGGACTCAACCTACGAGCAGTACTTC	CASSPRLRDSTYEQYF
TRBD2	few	TRBJ2-1	TRBV10-1	TGCGCCAGCAGTCCCTGGGAGGGGAGCTCCTACAATGAGCAGTTCTTC	CASSPWEGSSYNEQFF
TRBD2	NA	TRBJ2-3	TRBV28	TGTGCCAGTACTAGGGGCATCAGCGGGGGACCGTGGGATACGCAGTATTTT	CASTRGISGGPWDTQYF
TRBD1	few	TRBJ2-3	TRBV10-3	TGTGCCATCAGTAAGTTAGATGCAGGGGGCGTTGGAGATACGCAGTATTTT	CAISKLDAGGVGDTQYF
NA	NA	TRBJ2-7	TRBV20-1	TGCAGTGCCACGAGGGGGTACGAGCAGTACTTC	CSATRGYEQYF
TRBD2	NA	TRBJ2-3	TRBV19	TGTGCCAGTAGCGCTACGGGGGGGTCTGGGGCAGATACGCAGTATTTT	CASSATGGSGADTQYF
NA	NA	TRBJ1-2	TRBV12-1	TGTGCCAGCAGCTCCCAATCGGACAGGGGATGTGGCTACACCTTC	CASSSQSDRGCGYTF
NA	NA	TRBJ1-4	TRBV21-1	TGTGCCAGCAGCAAAGCCCTCCAGCCCTTACAGGGGCCTAATGAAAAACTGTTTTTT	CASSKALQPLQGPNEKLFF
TRBD1	NA	TRBJ2-7	TRBV7-2	TGTGCCAGCAGCTTTGGGACAGGAGACTACGAGCAGTACTTC	CASSFGTGDYEQYF
TRBD1	NA	TRBJ1-3	TRBV19	TGTGCCAGACAGGGGGCGCGAGGAAACACCATATATTTT	CARQGARGNTIYF
NA	NA	TRBJ2-1	TRBV7-9	TGTGCCAGCAGCTCCTCCACAGTTTACAATGAGCAGTTCTTC	CASSSSTVYNEQFF
NA	NA	TRBJ1-1	TRBV6-1	TGTGCCAGCAGTATACAGGGAGAGAACACTGAAGCTTTCTTT	CASSIQGENTEAFF
TRBD1	NA	TRBJ2-7	TRBV5-1	TGCGCCAGCAGCTCGGGACAGGGTATCGACGAGCAGTACTTC	CASSSGQGIDEQYF
NA	few	TRBJ2-3	TRBV19	TGTGCCAGTAGTCTCGGACTTGCAGATACGCAGTATTTT	CASSLGLADTQYF
TRBD1	NA	TRBJ2-7	TRBV5-6	TGTGCCAGCAGCGCGACAGGGATCGACGAGCAGTACTTC	CASSATGIDEQYF
NA	NA	TRBJ1-1	TRBV6-5	TGTGCCAGCAGGGGGTCGGCAGGGACTGAAGCTTTCTTT	CASRGSAGTEAFF
TRBD2	NA	TRBJ2-2	TRBV28	TGTGCCAGCAGCTCTCCGGGACTAGCCACCGGGGAGCTGTTTTTT	CASSSPGLATGELFF
TRBD1	NA	TRBJ1-3	TRBV6-6	TGTGCCAGCAGTTACTACGGGACAGGGAACACCATATATTTT	CASSYYGTGNTIYF
TRBD1	NA	TRBJ2-7	TRBV28	TGTGCCAGCAGCACGACCGGACAGGGTGCCTACGAGCAGTACTTC	CASSTTGQGAYEQYF
NA	NA	TRBJ2-3	TRBV6-5	TGTGCCAGCAGGCGGCGGATCACTGAGGCAGATACGCAGTATTTT	CASRRRITEADTQYF
NA	once	TRBJ1-2	TRBV6-5	TGTGCCAGCAGTTACGGCAGGGAGGATGGCTACACCTTC	CASSYGREDGYTF
NA	NA	TRBJ1-1	TRBV18	TGTGCCAGCTCCACGGGGGCTGAAGCTTTCTTT	CASSTGAEAFF
NA	once	TRBJ1-1	TRBV5-1	TGCGCCAGCAGCTTGGCCGGGGGTCCGATGAACACTGAAGCTTTCTTT	CASSLAGGPMNTEAFF
NA	NA	TRBJ2-4	TRBV28	TGTGCCAGCAGTGAGACAGGAGAAGCCAAAAACATTCAGTACTTC	CASSETGEAKNIQYF
NA	NA	TRBJ1-4	TRBV10-3	TGTGCCATCAGTGAGTCGTCGGGGGATGAAAAACTGTTTTTT	CAISESSGDEKLFF
NA	NA	TRBJ2-3	TRBV27	TGTGCCAGCAGTATTAACACAGATACGCAGTATTTT	CASSINTDTQYF
TRBD1	once	TRBJ2-3	TRBV5-1	TGCGCCAGCAGCTTTTCTGGACAGGGGGCCACAGATACGCAGTATTTT	CASSFSGQGATDTQYF
TRBD1	once	TRBJ1-2	TRBV7-8	TGTGCCAGCAGCGGCTCCGGGACAGCTAACTATGGCTACACCTTC	CASSGSGTANYGYTF
TRBD2	NA	TRBJ2-3	TRBV15	TGTGCCACCAGCAGAGGAGCGGGAGACACAGATACGCAGTATTTT	CATSRGAGDTDTQYF
NA	NA	TRBJ2-1	TRBV28	TGTGCCAGCAGTTCTCCCTCCGACAATGAGCAGTTCTTC	CASSSPSDNEQFF
NA	few	TRBJ1-6	TRBV6-5	TGTGCCAGCAGTTACTCCGACAGTTACTATAATTCACCCCTCCACTTT	CASSYSDSYYNSPLHF
NA	NA	TRBJ2-1	TRBV9	TGTGCCAGCAGCCCTTCCACTATTAACAATGAGCAGTTCTTC	CASSPSTINNEQFF
NA	NA	TRBJ1-5	TRBV4-2	TGTGCCAGCAGCCAAGATGGTGCAGGCCCGGGACAGCCCCAGCATTTT	CASSQDGAGPGQPQHF
TRBD1	NA	TRBJ2-7	TRBV11-2	TGTGCCAGCAGCTCTCCCGACAGGGCGGTAACCTACGAGCAGTACTTC	CASSSPDRAVTYEQYF
NA	NA	TRBJ2-5	TRBV7-9	TGTGCCAGCAGCTTAGTATCTGGACTACACCAAGAGACCCAGTACTTC	CASSLVSGLHQETQYF
NA	NA	TRBJ1-1	TRBV23-1	TGCGCCAGCAGTAGCAGGGGCTGGCGGGCTTTCTTT	CASSSRGWRAFF
TRBD1	NA	TRBJ1-6	TRBV4-1	TGCGCCAGCAGCCAAGGAAGTTCAAGCCGGGGAGCCAGGGGGAATTCACCCCCCCACTTT	CASSQGSSSRGARGNSPPHF
TRBD2	NA	TRBJ2-5	TRBV11-3	TGTGCCAGCAGCCTAGCGGGAGTGGAGACCCAGTACTTC	CASSLAGVETQYF
TRBD1	few	TRBJ1-3	TRBV6-1	TGTGCCAGCATACCGGGACAGGTCTCTGGAAACACCATATATTTT	CASIPGQVSGNTIYF
TRBD2	NA	TRBJ2-3	TRBV7-2	TGTGCCAGCAGCGAAGGGCGCGGGAGCCCAGATACGCAGTATTTT	CASSEGRGSPDTQYF
NA	NA	TRBJ1-2	TRBV6-4	TGTGCCAGCAGTGAACAGGGTACGGGCTATGGCTACACCTTC	CASSEQGTGYGYTF
NA	once	TRBJ2-6	TRBV2	TGTGCCAGCAGTCTGGTTAGCTCTGGGGCCAACGTCCTGACTTTC	CASSLVSSGANVLTF
NA	NA	TRBJ1-2	TRBV5-5	TGTGCCAGCACCGTGGGGGCGGCTGATAATTATGGCTACACCTTC	CASTVGAADNYGYTF
TRBD2	NA	TRBJ2-1	TRBV5-5	TGTGCCAGCAGCTTGGGACTAGCTTCACACAATGAGCAGTTCTTC	CASSLGLASHNEQFF
TRBD2	NA	TRBJ2-3	TRBV7-7	TGTGCTAGCAGCTTATCAGCGGGAGAATTAAGAGATACGCAGTATTTT	CASSLSAGELRDTQYF
NA	once	TRBJ1-1	TRBV4-2	TGTGCCAGCAGCGCCCCCCAGGGGCCCACTGAAGCTTTCTTT	CASSAPQGPTEAFF
NA	NA	TRBJ2-7	TRBV28	TGTGCCAGCAGTTCCGGGGGACAGCCCCTCTACGAGCAGTACTTC	CASSSGGQPLYEQYF
TRBD2	NA	TRBJ2-4	TRBV5-8	TGTGCCAGCAGTTATTTGTTGACCCGGGACTACCTTTTAGCCAAAAACATTCAGTACTTC	CASSYLLTRDYLLAKNIQYF
TRBD1	NA	TRBJ1-6	TRBV5-1	TGCGCCAGCAGCCTCGACAGGGCTCCCCTCCACTTT	CASSLDRAPLHF
NA	NA	TRBJ1-6	TRBV14	TGTGCCAGCAGCCAAGTTACGGGGACCTATAATTCACCCCTCCACTTT	CASSQVTGTYNSPLHF
TRBD1	NA	TRBJ1-2	TRBV9	TGTGCCAGCAGCGTAGAGGGACAGGGAGGCTACACCTTC	CASSVEGQGGYTF
NA	NA	TRBJ2-1	TRBV4-3	TGCGCCAGCAGCCCTGGGGGCGGGGGCCGGTACAATGAGCAGTTCTTC	CASSPGGGGRYNEQFF
NA	NA	TRBJ2-7	TRBV9	TGTGCCAGCAGCCTAGGACTTATCTCCTACGAGCAGTACTTC	CASSLGLISYEQYF
TRBD1	few	TRBJ2-7	TRBV10-3	TGTGCCATCAGCGGACAGGGAACCTACGAGCAGTACTTC	CAISGQGTYEQYF
NA	NA	TRBJ2-3	TRBV7-2	TGTGCCAGCGGCAGGGGGGCGAGCACAGATACGCAGTATTTT	CASGRGASTDTQYF